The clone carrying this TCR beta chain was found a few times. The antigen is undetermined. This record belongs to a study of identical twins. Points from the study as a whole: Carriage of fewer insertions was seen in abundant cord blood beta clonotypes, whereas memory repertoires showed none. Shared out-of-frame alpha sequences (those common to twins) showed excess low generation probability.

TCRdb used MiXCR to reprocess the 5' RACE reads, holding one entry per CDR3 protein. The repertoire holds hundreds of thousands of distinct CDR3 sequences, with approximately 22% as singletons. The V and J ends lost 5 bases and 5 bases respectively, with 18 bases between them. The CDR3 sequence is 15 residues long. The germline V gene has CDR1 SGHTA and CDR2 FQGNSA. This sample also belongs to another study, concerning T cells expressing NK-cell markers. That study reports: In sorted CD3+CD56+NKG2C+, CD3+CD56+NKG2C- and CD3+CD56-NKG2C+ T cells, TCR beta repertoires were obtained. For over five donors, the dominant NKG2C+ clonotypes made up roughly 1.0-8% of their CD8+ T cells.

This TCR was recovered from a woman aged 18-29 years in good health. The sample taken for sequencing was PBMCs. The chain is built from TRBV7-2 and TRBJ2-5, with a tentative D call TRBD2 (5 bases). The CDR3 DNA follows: TGTGCCAGCAGCCCGAGCGGACTCCCTGGGGAGACCCAGTACTTC. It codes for CASSPSGLPGETQYF.